The source of this TCR beta chain is a study of cytomegalovirus exposure and HLA in healthy donors (dated by TCRdb to about 2017). About the investigation overall: An earlier analysis of some 600 of the donors reported approximately 280 Gb of sequence data and 95 million to 120 million unique TCR beta sequences obtained from around 170 million T cells. Because of strong linkage in the cohort, four to six DR-DQ haplotypes were treated as single units for association and clustering. An early release covering just under 650 HLA-typed donors comprised about 320 gigabases of sequencing data and about 90 million unique TCR sequences. Every repertoire in the discovery cohort had been generated on one and the same sequencing platform. Among under 450 genotyped donors of the cohort, an average of approximately 250,000 unique TCR beta nucleotide sequences were sequenced per donor, about a sixth of them non-productive. To study patterns of TCR occurrence, a later analysis re-analyzed previously published TCR beta repertoires from several hundred donors and added high-resolution HLA genotyping. A later genetic analysis used genome-wide SNP genotypes for about three fifths of the roughly 700 donors, treating that subset as a discovery cohort. Donor age, sex, ethnicity and CMV serostatus were collected together with the repertoire data. The number of typed donors differed by locus: about 620-640 for A, B, C, DRB1 and DQB1; roughly 510 for DQA1; 606 for DPA1; and around 490 for DPB1. The study used immunosequencing to profile the T cell repertoires of several hundred subjects and linked those repertoires to cytomegalovirus serostatus. In the later analysis, no new phenotypic data were used to find candidate immune exposures; instead, reliance was placed on TCR beta sequences and their occurrence across donors. In an earlier analysis of about 590 of the donors, high-throughput TCR beta sequencing was used to judge whether each TCR beta V gene segment behaved as functional or pseudogenic. The study aimed to test whether signatures of past pathogen exposure could be identified by cataloging public T cell receptors. HLA typing covered class I and class II loci at four-digit resolution. To predict cytomegalovirus infection status, the study combined high-throughput TCR immunosequencing, statistical association of individual TCRs with disease status, and machine learning. A separate validation cohort of more than 100 different subjects was used in addition to the 666-subject first cohort. Of the 398 genotyped donors, 65% to 90% fell in the genetic ancestry cluster associated with self-reported Caucasian donors.

What the authors observed across the whole study: At a false discovery rate of 0.05, a later analysis linked roughly 17,000 TCR beta sequences to specific HLA alleles. In a later analysis, several top co-occurrence clusters were reported to appear linked to parvovirus B19, influenza, CMV and Epstein-Barr virus. The cohort was sequenced for TCR beta chains only, and without alpha or paired-chain data the features that could be detected were limited. In a later genetic analysis, a missense DCLRE1C variant was associated with V-gene and J-gene trimming of TCR beta chains, and the association was replicated in an independent cohort. In the study, some 180 TCR beta chains were listed as associated with cytomegalovirus. The classifier was reported to diagnose cytomegalovirus status with high specificity and sensitivity in both the original cohort and the validation cohort. In vitro tests confirmed that a few of the cytomegalovirus-associated TCR beta chains recognize cytomegalovirus antigens. The sequencing pipeline was judged likely to have produced a cluster of highly shared sequence variants as a technical artifact. Most CMV-associated TCR beta chains appeared to be HLA-restricted in a later analysis, and the HLA associations seemed to be driven largely by CMV exposure. Broadly in line with IMGT annotations, most TCR beta V segments showed up in productive rearrangements about 90% or about 30% of the time in an earlier analysis of several hundred of the donors. A later genetic analysis reported fewer N-insertions in productive TCRs among donors in an Asian-associated ancestry cluster than the roughly 700-donor mean. A further reported finding was that TCR beta sequences accurately predicted the HLA-A and HLA-B alleles for most subjects in the first cohort. Immune exposure information for the cohort was limited to CMV serostatus. Linkage disequilibrium might explain the correlated functional status among segregating V segments, but an unknown experimental factor could not be ruled out. Presence/absence analyses assumed roughly uniform sequencing depth across donors, an assumption that may not hold. Across donors, most TCR sequences were observed very rarely, whereas some public TCRs were present in many individuals. In a later analysis, HLA-associated TCR beta chains showed more clonal expansion and lower generation probabilities than non-associated chains that were equally common. In a later analysis, TCR association rates were found to vary across HLA loci, with the most associated TCRs seen for DRB1 alleles and the fewest for HLA-C alleles. Approximately 18 rarely observed V segments, including chromosome 9 orphons, were excluded from the earlier analysis of approximately 500 of the donors because counts were too low. When HLA alleles, especially DR and DQ, strongly co-occurred, attributing TCR associations to individual alleles was difficult. Because HLA typing was unavailable for some donors at each locus, only the typed subset was used in association tests. The authors suggested that the approach could potentially be generalized to other disease states and immunological phenotypes.

The library was built by means of the immunoSEQ multiplex PCR assay. A mixture of 60 forward primers for TCR Vbeta segments and 13 reverse primers for TCR Jbeta segments was used in the multiplex PCR. Amplification of the CDR3 region of rearranged TCR beta genes was performed with a multiplex PCR assay on genomic DNA. The Illumina HiSeq System was used to sequence the amplified TCR beta libraries as 87-base-pair reads. Processing in the source paper ran as follows. Across the 670 or so repertoires, a later analysis counted 60 million to 90 million unique TCR beta chains, 8.5 million to 12 million of which were shared by at least two donors. A nearest-neighbor algorithm error-corrected the raw reads and collapsed the reads into unique sequences, merging closely related sequences to remove PCR and sequencing errors. To assign V, D and J gene segments, CDR3 sequences were aligned to IMGT reference sequences. Each retained sequence needed at least a six-nucleotide match to both a V gene segment and a J gene segment. A rearrangement was called productive if the CDR3 had no stop codons and remained in frame with V and J, and every other rearrangement was called non-productive. Following IMGT convention, CDR3 was defined as the stretch from the second conserved V-encoded cysteine to the conserved J-encoded phenylalanine. In an earlier analysis of around 540 of the donors, sequences lacking an unambiguous match to a single V gene segment were excluded. An earlier analysis of 500 to 700 of the donors classified V segments as functional when productive rearrangements were above 56.7% and as segregating when the standard deviation between donors was above 5%. A statistical classification framework was built to diagnose cytomegalovirus status from the catalog of TCR beta chain sequences. V and J gene assignment, in a later analysis, came from comparing TCR nucleotide sequences with IMGT/GENE-DB human TR gene sequences. In a later analysis, CDR3 sequences and most-parsimonious VDJ recombination scenarios were assigned using the TCRdist pipeline. A later analysis defined each TCR beta chain by its CDR3 amino acid sequence plus V-gene family, and excluded reads lacking a unique V-gene family. As a way to deal with suspected cross-contamination and a sequencing artifact, a later analysis dropped hundreds of nucleotide sequences that were highly shared and had low generation probability. In a later analysis, a clonal expansion index for each public chain was calculated from normalized within-repertoire ranks of inferred template counts. A later analysis computed generation probabilities with a VDJ recombination model fitted to out-of-frame rearrangements, and checked the results against IGoR. A later analysis scored TCR-TCR, TCR-HLA and TCR-CMV co-occurrence with hypergeometric tests, applying a repertoire-size bias correction to TCR pairs. A later analysis estimated false discovery rates by permuting HLA or CMV assignments 20 times. In a later analysis, co-occurring TCRs were grouped using DBSCAN, and TCRdist sequence similarity was added for clustering within HLA-allele-positive subsets. For co-occurrence clustering, repertoires with fewer than 30,000 or more than 120,000 public chains were excluded, along with roughly five repertoires with anomalous nucleotide sharing. TCRdb mirrors the immuneACCESS table, restricted to in-frame sequences. Some clones are absent from its copies; in checked studies, under half trace to an unresolved V gene, and the reason for the others is unknown. V and J calls and clone size are as listed in that table; D and trimming were resolved from the DNA. Within this sample are about 120,000 clones, with approximately 83% of them counted one time only. The top ten clonotypes cover 3.6% of the sample.

As to this clone: There is no known antigen for this receptor. No much larger clone is present one base from it, and per-base qualities are unavailable.

The cohort was made up of hundreds of healthy bone marrow donors. At the time of sampling, every cohort member was nominally healthy, though immune exposures that went unrecorded were likely present. The donor was CMV seropositive and was included in the group of 250 to 350 seropositive cohort members. Each donor provided a peripheral blood sample, and peripheral blood mononuclear cells were used for TCR beta sequencing. The Qiagen DNeasy Blood Extraction Kit was used to extract genomic DNA from the blood cell samples. The receptor's source is a woman between 40 and 55 years old in good health and CMV-seropositive. What was sequenced was PBMCs.

The DNA is TGTGCCAGCAGCTTGGACAGGGGACGGTATCAGCCCCAGCATTTT. Its protein is CASSLDRGRYQPQHF. The rearrangement joined TRBV5-6 to TRBJ1-5, and 7 junction bases match TRBD1. As encoded in the germline V gene, CDR1 is SGHDT while CDR2 is YYEEEE. Measured from the cysteine to the phenylalanine, the CDR3 is 15 residues long. Only the CDR3 portion is preserved as DNA: 45 bases, with reading frame beginning at the first base. V loses 0 bases at its end and J loses 5 bases; junction bases beyond the gene matches: 5. The reference TRBV5-6 and TRBJ1-5 proteins fill in what lies around the CDR3, so the full variable domain reads DAGVTQSPTHLIKTRGQQVTLRCSPKSGHDTVSWYQQALGQGPQFIFQYYEEEERQRGNFPDRFSGHQFPNYSSELNVNALLLGDSALYLCASSLDRGRYQPQHFGDGTRLSIL.